A single sample is the source of the 10 T cell receptor beta chains below, sequenced in a study of T cells after yellow fever vaccination. Each CDR3 protein gets one entry after TCRdb re-called the 5' RACE reads with MiXCR. This table holds hundreds of thousands of distinct CDR3 sequences, roughly 13% found once. The source material was PBMCs, sampled on the day of the yellow fever booster vaccination. These receptors came from a man between 25 and 39 years old who received the YFV17D yellow fever vaccine.

This clonotype was observed at least ten times. The rearrangement links TRBV7-3 to TRBJ2-6, with 12 bases that match TRBD1. Germline-derived CDR1 and CDR2 are SGHTA and FQGTGA. This CDR3 is 18 amino acids long. Trimming removed 1 base from V and 2 bases from J; junction bases left unmatched: 3. The CDR3 region has the DNA TGTGCCAGCAGCTTAAAGGGACAGGGGGCCACTGGGGCCAACGTCCTGACTTTC. Its protein is CASSLKGQGATGANVLTF.

This clonotype was counted between two and nine times. The chain recombines TRBV29-1 with TRBJ2-3; D is possibly TRBD1 or TRBD2 (5 bases each). Germline assignment: CDR1 SQVTM and CDR2 ANQGSEA. Trimming removed 6 bases at V and 2 bases at J, with 24 bases between. The CDR3 extends over 17 amino acids. The CDR3 sequence is CSVASFQGRGNTDTQYF. CDR3 nucleotides: TGCAGCGTCGCTTCTTTTCAGGGACGAGGAAACACAGATACGCAGTATTTT.

The chain has TRBV4-3 and TRBJ2-4; unclear D gene. The CDR3 loop spans 17 amino acids. The germline V gene encodes CDR1 LGHNA and CDR2 YSLEER. Trimming stripped 2 bases from V and 1 base from J, with 15 bases between. In DNA, the CDR3 is TGCGCCAGCAGCCAACAATTCGGGTATTCGGCCAAAAACATTCAGTACTTC. It specifies CASSQQFGYSAKNIQYF.

The sample holds a few counts of this clonotype. This sequence joins TRBV9 and TRBJ2-3; TRBD2 agrees at 8 bases. Losses at the gene ends were 5 bases for V and 3 bases for J; bases not matched to a gene: 8. Germline lookup yields CDR1 SGDLS and CDR2 YYNGEE. The CDR3 has 15 amino acids. The CDR3 DNA follows: TGTGCCAGCAGATCCGGGACTAGTTGGACAGATACGCAGTATTTT. Its protein is CASRSGTSWTDTQYF.

This clonotype was detected many times. The genes are TRBV7-2 and TRBJ2-7, with D perhaps matching TRBD1 (5 bases). The germline gives CDR1 SGHTA, CDR2 FQGNSA. The CDR3 extends over 13 amino acids. Trimming took 6 bases from V and 3 from J, leaving 12 bases between them. DNA for the CDR3: TGTGCCAGCAGAAGGGGCCAGGGCTACGAGCAGTACTTC. Protein: CASRRGQGYEQYF.

Note on this clonotype: One end of the junction does not line up with germline, which may come from a read error. The chain employs TRBV5-6 and TRBJ2-7, with a possible D match to TRBD1 (6 bases). Germline values: CDR1 SGHDT, CDR2 YYEEEE. The CDR3 is made up of 14 amino acids. CDR3 region: CASSLGQDSSEQYF. Here the CDR3 DNA reads TGTGCCAGCAGCTTGGGACAGGACTCCTCCGAGCAGTACTTC.

This clonotype appeared a few times. The chain joins TRBV20-1 to TRBJ2-3, with 7 bases matching TRBD1. V was pared by 5 bases and J by 1 base, with 12 bases of the junction left unmatched. CDR1 is DFQATT, CDR2 SNEGSKA, per germline (reference sequence). The CDR3 covers 16 residues. The CDR3 loop reads CSAGGPTGAGTDTQYF. The CDR3 DNA reads TGCAGTGCTGGAGGACCAACAGGGGCCGGCACAGATACGCAGTATTTT.

The sample holds a few counts of this clonotype. The V and J genes are TRBV7-6 and TRBJ2-2; 8 bases are a match to TRBD2. J gave up 0 bases and V 5 bases, and 8 bases lay outside the gene matches. CDR3 length: 17 residues. Germline V gives CDR1 SGHVS, CDR2 FNYEAQ. This CDR3 reads CASSLPTSGANTGELFF. The CDR3 DNA reads as TGTGCCAGCAGCCTCCCAACTAGCGGCGCGAACACCGGGGAGCTGTTTTTT.

This clonotype was counted between two and nine times. The J gene is TRBJ2-2, the V gene TRBV7-2; tentatively, D is TRBD2 (5 bases). This CDR3 region has 13 residues. Trimming removed 5 bases from V and 7 bases from J, with 11 bases in between. The germline gives CDR1 SGHTA, CDR2 FQGNSA. CDR3: CASSPGLIGELFF. The DNA for the CDR3 is TGTGCCAGCAGCCCCGGACTGATCGGGGAGCTGTTTTTT. Using reference TRBV7-2 and TRBJ2-2 for the parts outside the CDR3, the full variable domain is GAGVSQSPSNKVTEKGKDVELRCDPISGHTALYWYRQSLGQGLEFLIYFQGNSAPDKSGLPSDRFSAERTGGSVSTLTIQRTQQEDSAVYLCASSPGLIGELFFGEGSRLTVL.

This clonotype was picked up a small number of times. V is TRBV5-1 and J is TRBJ2-3; weak D call: TRBD2 (5 bases). The CDR3 extends over 15 amino acids. Germline V CDR1 and CDR2: SGHRS, YFSETQ. V shed 7 bases and J shed 4 bases, with 19 bases lying between them. The CDR3 coding sequence is TGCGCCAGCGGGCAGGCCAATAGGCGGGCAGATACGCAGTATTTT. Translated, it gives CASGQANRRADTQYF.